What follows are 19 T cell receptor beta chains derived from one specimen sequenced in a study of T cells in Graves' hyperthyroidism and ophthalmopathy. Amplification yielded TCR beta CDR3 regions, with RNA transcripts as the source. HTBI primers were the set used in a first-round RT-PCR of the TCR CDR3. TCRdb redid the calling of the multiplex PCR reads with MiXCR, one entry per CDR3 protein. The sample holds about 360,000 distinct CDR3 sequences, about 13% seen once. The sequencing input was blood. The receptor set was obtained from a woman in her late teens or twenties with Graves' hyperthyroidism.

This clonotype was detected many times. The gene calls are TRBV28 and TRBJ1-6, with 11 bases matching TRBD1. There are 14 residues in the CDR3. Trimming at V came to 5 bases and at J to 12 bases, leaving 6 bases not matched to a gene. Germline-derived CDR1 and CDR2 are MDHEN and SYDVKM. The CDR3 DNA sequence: TGTGCCAGCAGTAAGCCCGGGACAGGGGGACCCCTCCACTTT. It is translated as CASSKPGTGGPLHF.

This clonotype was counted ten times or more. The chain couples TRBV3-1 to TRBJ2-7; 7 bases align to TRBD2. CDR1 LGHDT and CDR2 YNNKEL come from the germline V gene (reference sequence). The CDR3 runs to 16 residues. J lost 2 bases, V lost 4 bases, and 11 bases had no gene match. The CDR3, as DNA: TGTGCCAGCAGCCGGGAGGGGACTCATGTCCCCTACGAGCAGTACTTC. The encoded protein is CASSREGTHVPYEQYF.

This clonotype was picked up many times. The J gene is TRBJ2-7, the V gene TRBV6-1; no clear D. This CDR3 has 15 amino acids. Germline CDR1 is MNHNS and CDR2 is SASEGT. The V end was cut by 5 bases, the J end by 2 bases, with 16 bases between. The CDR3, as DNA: TGTGCCAGCAGTTCGGGCCCCAGGAACCCCTACGAGCAGTACTTC. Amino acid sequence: CASSSGPRNPYEQYF.

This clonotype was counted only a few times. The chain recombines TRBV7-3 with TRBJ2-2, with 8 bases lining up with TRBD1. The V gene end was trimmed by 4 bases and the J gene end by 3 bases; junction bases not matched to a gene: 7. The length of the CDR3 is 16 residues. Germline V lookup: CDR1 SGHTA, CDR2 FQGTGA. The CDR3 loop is CASSSKQGADTGELFF. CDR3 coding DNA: TGTGCCAGCAGCTCCAAGCAGGGGGCGGACACCGGGGAGCTGTTTTTT.

The CDR3 region has the DNA TGTGCCAGCAAGGAGGCGGGGGGGCAAGGGGCGCAGTATTTT. Translation gives CASKEAGGQGAQYF. The rearrangement links TRBV2 to TRBJ2-3, with TRBD2 matching over 9 bases. The V gene's germline CDR1 is SNHLY and CDR2 FYNNEI. The CDR3 has 14 residues. V trimming: 7 bases; J trimming: 10 bases; junction bases outside the gene matches: 12.

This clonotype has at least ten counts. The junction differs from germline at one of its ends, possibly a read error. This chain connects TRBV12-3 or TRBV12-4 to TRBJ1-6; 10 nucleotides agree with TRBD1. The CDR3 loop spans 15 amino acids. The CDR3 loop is CASSLGTGANSPLHF. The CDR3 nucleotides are TGCGCCAGCAGCTTGGGGACAGGGGCAAATTCACCCCTCCACTTT.

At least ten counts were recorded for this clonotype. The chain's CDR3 is CASSGGDNYGYTF. The CDR3 coding sequence is TGTGCCAGCAGTGGGGGGGATAACTATGGCTACACCTTC. This chain connects TRBV6-1 to TRBJ1-2, with a tentative D call TRBD1 (5 bases). Germline V gene data show CDR1 as MNHNS and CDR2 as SASEGT. Trimming took 4 bases from V and 1 from J, leaving 7 bases between them. The CDR3 covers 13 residues.

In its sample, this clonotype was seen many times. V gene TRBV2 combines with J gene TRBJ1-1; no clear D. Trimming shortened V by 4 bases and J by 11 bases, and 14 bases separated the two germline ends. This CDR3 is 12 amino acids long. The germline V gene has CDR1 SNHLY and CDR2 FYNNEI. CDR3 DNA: TGTGCCAGCAGTGGCGACTGGGAAAGGGCTTTCTTT. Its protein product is CASSGDWERAFF.

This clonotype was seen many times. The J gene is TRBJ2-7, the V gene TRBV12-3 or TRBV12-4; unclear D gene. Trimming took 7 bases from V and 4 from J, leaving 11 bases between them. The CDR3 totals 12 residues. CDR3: CASTSLRYEQYF. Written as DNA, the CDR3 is TGTGCCAGCACCTCCCTCCGGTACGAGCAGTACTTC.

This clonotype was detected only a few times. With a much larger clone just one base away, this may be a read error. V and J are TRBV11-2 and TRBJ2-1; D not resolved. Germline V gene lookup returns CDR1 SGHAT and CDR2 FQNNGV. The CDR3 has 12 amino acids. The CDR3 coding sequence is TGTGCCGGCAGCTTCCCTTACTGGGAGCAGTTCTTC. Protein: CAGSFPYWEQFF.

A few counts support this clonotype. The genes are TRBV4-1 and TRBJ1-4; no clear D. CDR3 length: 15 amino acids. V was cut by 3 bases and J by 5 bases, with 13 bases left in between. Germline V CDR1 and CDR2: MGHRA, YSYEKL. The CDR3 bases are TGCGCCAGCAGCCAGGAGGAACCGGGGAATGAAAAACTGTTTTTT. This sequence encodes CASSQEEPGNEKLFF.

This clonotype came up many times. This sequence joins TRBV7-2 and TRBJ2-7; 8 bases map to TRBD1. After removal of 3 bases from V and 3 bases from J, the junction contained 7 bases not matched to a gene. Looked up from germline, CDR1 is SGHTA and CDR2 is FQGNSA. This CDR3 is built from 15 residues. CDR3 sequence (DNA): TGTGCCAGCAGCTTTGACAGGGGTGGCTTCTACGAGCAGTACTTC. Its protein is CASSFDRGGFYEQYF.

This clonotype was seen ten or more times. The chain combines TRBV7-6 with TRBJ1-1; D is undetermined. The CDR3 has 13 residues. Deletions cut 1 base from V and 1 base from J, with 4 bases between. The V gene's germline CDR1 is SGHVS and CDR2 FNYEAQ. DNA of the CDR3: TGTGCCAGCAGCTTAGAAGAGAACACTGAAGCTTTCTTT. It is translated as CASSLEENTEAFF.

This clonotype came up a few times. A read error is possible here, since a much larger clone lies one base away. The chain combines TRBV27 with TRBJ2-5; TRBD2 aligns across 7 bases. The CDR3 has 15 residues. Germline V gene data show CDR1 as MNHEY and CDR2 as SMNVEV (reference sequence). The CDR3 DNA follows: TGTGCCAGCAGTTTATCCGGCGGGAGCCAAGAGACCCATTACTTC. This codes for CASSLSGGSQETHYF.

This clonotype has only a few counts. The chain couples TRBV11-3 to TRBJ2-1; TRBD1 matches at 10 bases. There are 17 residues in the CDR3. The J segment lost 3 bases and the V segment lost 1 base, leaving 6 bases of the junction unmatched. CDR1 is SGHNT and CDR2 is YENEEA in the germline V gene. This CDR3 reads CASSLGGDRGYYNEQFF. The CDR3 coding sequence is TGTGCCAGCAGCTTAGGAGGGGACAGGGGTTACTACAATGAGCAGTTCTTC.

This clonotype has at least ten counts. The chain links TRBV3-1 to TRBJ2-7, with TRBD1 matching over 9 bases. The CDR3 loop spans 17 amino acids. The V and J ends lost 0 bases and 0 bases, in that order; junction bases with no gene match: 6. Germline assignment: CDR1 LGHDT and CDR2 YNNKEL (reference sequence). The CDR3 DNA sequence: TGTGCCAGCAGCCAAGAGTGGGGACAGGGCCCCTCCTACGAGCAGTACTTC. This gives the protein CASSQEWGQGPSYEQYF.

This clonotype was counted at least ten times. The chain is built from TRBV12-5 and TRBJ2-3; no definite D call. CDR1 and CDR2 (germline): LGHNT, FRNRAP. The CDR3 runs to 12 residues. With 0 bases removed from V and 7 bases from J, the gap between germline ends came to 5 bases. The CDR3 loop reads CASGLVGYTQYF. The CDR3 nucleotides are TGTGCTAGTGGTTTGGTGGGTTATACGCAGTATTTT.

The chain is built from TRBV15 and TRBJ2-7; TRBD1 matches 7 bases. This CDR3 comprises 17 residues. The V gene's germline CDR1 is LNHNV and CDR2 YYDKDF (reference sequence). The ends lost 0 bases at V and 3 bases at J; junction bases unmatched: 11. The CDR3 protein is CATSRDLVDRTYYEQYF. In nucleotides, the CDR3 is TGTGCCACCAGCAGAGATTTGGTGGACAGGACCTACTACGAGCAGTACTTC.

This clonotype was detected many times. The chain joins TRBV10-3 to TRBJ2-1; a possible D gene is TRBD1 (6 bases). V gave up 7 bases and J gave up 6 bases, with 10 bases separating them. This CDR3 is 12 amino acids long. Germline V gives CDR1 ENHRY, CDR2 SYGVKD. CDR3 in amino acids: CAIMSRGNEQFF. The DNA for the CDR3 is TGTGCCATCATGAGCAGGGGCAATGAGCAGTTCTTC.